This T cell receptor beta chain was profiled in a study of cytomegalovirus exposure and HLA in healthy donors. This CDR3 has 19 amino acids. CDR1 is SEHNR, CDR2 FQNEAQ, per germline (reference sequence). V trimming: 1 base; J trimming: 7 bases; junction bases outside the gene matches: 19. The study ran its PCR with 60 Vbeta and 13 Jbeta primers. Measured with immunoSEQ multiplex PCR; TCRdb has only the in-frame clones, and not every one. Among some 100,000 clones listed, about 79% were seen once. Sequenced: PBMCs. The chain is built from TRBV7-9 and TRBJ2-1, with TRBD2 matching 7 bases. This sequence was found in a female donor in good health and CMV-seropositive. CDR3 loop: CASSLVPVGGRGSMNEQFF. The CDR3 DNA reads as TGTGCCAGCAGCTTAGTCCCCGTGGGCGGGAGAGGAAGTATGAATGAGCAGTTCTTC. Looking up the rest from reference TRBV7-9 and TRBJ2-1 gives the full variable domain: DTGVSQNPRHKITKRGQNVTFRCDPISEHNRLYWYRQTLGQGPEFLTYFQNEAQLEKSRLLSDRFSAERPKGSFSTLEIQRTEQGDSAMYLCASSLVPVGGRGSMNEQFFGPGTRLTVL.